This T cell receptor (beta chain) was recovered during a study of tumor-infiltrating lymphocytes in localized non-small cell lung cancer. This table comes from immunoSEQ multiplex PCR, and its TCRdb copy is limited to in-frame clones, with some not included. The repertoire holds about 10,000 clones, with 60% as singletons. The TCR sequence derives from a human donor with non-small cell lung cancer. The sequenced sample was uninvolved lung tissue not adjacent to the tumor.

For the CDR3, the DNA is TGTGCCAGCAGCCTTATCTCGGGCTTCTCCTACAATGAGCAGTTCTTC. This sequence encodes CASSLISGFSYNEQFF. The rearrangement joins TRBV5-4 to TRBJ2-1; D call uncertain. Germline-derived CDR1 and CDR2 are SGHNT and YYREEE (reference sequence). V gave up 4 bases and J gave up 0 bases, with 14 bases separating them. The CDR3 loop spans 16 amino acids.